Sequencing of this TCR beta chain was carried out in a study of CD8 T cells in Susac syndrome. Overall study context: Under ten of the sequenced Susac syndrome patients were in remission, and roughly 6 had active disease. Patients with Susac syndrome were therapy-naive, on corticosteroids, or on intravenous immunoglobulin alone at blood draw.

Bulk CD8+ and CD4+ cells came from magnetic negative isolation; CD8+ TEMRA by FACS. It was with random hexamers that roughly 0.5 to 1 ug RNA was reverse transcribed. A single record per CDR3 protein comes from TCRdb applying MiXCR to the immunoSEQ multiplex PCR reads. There are around 110,000 distinct CDR3 sequences in the sample; 95% to 96% occur only once, and roughly 0.14% lies in the top ten. Input material: CD4+ T cells from PBMCs. This TCR was sampled from a human donor with Susac syndrome.

This chain's CDR3 is CASSPRGLAGLYEQYF. In DNA form, the CDR3 reads TGTGCCAGCTCACCGAGGGGGTTAGCGGGGCTCTACGAGCAGTACTTC. The genes are TRBV18 and TRBJ2-7; TRBD2 agrees at 8 bases. V lost 3 bases to trimming and J lost 3 bases; unmatched junction nucleotides: 10. Germline loops: CDR1 KGHSH, CDR2 LQKENI. CDR3 length: 16 residues.